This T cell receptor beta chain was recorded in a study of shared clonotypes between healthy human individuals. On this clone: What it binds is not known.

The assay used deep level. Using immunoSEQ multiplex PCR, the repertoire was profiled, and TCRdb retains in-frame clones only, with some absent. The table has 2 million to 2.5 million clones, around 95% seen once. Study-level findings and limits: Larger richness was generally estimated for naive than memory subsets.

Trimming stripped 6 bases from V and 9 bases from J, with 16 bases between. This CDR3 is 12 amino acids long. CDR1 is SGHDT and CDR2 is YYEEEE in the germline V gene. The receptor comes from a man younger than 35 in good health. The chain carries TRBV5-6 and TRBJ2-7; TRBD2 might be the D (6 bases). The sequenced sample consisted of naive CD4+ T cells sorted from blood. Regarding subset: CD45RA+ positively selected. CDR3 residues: CASNFRGLVQYF. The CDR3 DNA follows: TGTGCCAGCAACTTTCGGGGGTTGGTGCAGTACTTC.